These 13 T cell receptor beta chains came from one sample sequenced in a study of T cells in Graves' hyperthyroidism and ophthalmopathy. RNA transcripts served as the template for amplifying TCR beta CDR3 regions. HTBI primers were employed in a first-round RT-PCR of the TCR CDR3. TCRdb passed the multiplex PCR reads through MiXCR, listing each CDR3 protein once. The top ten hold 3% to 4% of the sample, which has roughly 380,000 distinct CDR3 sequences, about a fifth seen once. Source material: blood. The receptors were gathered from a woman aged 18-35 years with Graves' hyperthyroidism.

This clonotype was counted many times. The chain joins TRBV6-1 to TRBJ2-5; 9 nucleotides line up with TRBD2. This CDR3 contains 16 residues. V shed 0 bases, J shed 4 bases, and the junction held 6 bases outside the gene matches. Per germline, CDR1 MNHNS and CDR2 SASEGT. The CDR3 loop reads CASSEARRGGRETQYF. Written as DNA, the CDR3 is TGTGCCAGCAGTGAAGCCAGGCGGGGGGGCCGAGAGACCCAGTACTTC.

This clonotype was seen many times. The DNA of the CDR3 is TGTGCCAGCAGTACCAGCCCGGGACAGGGAGAGACCCAGTACTTC. Translated: CASSTSPGQGETQYF. This chain connects TRBV6-5 to TRBJ2-5; 9 bases align to TRBD1. This CDR3 comprises 15 residues. Trimming at V came to 5 bases and at J to 4 bases, leaving 8 bases not matched to a gene. Germline-derived CDR1 and CDR2 are MNHEY and SVGAGI.

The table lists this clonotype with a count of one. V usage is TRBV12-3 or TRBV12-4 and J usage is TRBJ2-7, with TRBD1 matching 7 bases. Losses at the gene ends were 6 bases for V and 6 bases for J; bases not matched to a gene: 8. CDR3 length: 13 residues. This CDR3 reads CASSSDRVGEQYF. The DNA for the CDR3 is TGTGCCAGCAGCTCCGACAGGGTAGGCGAGCAGTACTTC.

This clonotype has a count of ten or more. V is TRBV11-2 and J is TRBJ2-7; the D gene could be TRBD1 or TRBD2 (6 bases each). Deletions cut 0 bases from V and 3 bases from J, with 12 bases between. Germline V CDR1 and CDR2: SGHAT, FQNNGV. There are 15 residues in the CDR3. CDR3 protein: CASSLEPGAHYEQYF. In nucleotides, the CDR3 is TGTGCCAGCAGCTTAGAGCCGGGGGCCCACTACGAGCAGTACTTC.

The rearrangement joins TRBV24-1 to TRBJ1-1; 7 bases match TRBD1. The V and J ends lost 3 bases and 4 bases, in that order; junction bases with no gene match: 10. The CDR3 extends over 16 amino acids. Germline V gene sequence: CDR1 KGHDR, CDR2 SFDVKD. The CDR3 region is CATSDGSRTGRTEAFF. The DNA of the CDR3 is TGTGCCACCAGTGATGGTAGCCGGACAGGACGCACTGAAGCTTTCTTT.

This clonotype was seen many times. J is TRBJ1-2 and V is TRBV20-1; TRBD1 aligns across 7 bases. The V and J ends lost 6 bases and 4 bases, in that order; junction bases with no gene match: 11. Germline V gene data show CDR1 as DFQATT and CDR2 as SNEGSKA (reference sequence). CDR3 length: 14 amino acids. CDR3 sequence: CSARTRQGGYGYTF. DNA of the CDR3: TGCAGTGCCAGGACCCGACAGGGAGGCTATGGCTACACCTTC.

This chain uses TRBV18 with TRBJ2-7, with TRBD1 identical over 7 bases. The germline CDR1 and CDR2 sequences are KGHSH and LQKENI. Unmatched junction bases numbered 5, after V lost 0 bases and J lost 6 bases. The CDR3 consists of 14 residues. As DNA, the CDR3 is TGTGCCAGCTCACCACCGGGACAGCGAAGCGAGCAGTACTTC. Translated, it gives CASSPPGQRSEQYF.

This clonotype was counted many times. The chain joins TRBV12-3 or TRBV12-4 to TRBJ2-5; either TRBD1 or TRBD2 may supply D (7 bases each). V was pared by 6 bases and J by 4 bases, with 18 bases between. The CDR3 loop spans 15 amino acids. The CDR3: CASSREGRGGETQYF. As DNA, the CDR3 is TGTGCCAGCAGCCGTGAGGGCAGGGGGGGAGAGACCCAGTACTTC.

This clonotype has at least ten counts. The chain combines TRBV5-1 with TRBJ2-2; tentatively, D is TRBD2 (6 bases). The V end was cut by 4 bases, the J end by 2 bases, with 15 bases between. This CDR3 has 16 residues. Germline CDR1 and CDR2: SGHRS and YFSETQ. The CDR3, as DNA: TGCGCCAGCAGCAGGTACGGGACTGACAACACCGGGGAGCTGTTTTTT. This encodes CASSRYGTDNTGELFF.

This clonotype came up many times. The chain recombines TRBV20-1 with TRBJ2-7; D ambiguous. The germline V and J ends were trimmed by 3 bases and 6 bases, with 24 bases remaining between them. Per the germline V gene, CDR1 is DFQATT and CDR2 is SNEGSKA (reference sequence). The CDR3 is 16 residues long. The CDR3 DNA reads TGCAGTGCTAGGTATATCGGGTTGCCCTTGTTCGCCGAGCAGTACTTC. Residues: CSARYIGLPLFAEQYF.

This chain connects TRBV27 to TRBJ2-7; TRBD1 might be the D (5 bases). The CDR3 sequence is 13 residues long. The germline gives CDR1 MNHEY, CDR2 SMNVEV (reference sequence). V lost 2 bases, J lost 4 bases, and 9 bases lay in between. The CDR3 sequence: CASSLIAGYEQYF. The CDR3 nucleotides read TGTGCCAGCAGTTTAATAGCAGGGTACGAGCAGTACTTC.

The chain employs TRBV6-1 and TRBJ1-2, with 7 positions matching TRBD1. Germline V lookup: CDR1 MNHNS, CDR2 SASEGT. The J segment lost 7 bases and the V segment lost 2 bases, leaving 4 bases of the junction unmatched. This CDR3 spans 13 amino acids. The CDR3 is CASSEQGVVGYTF. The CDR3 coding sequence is TGTGCCAGCAGTGAACAGGGGGTAGTTGGCTACACCTTC.

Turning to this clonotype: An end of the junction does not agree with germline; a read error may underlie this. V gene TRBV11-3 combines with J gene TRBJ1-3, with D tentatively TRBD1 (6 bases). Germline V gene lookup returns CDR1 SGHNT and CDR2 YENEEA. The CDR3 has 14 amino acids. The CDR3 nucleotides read TGTGTCAGCAGCTCATGGACAGACGGAAACACCATATATTTT. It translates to CVSSSWTDGNTIYF.